The source of this T cell receptor (beta chain) is a study of CD8+ T cells in alopecia areata. About the study: Those patients who were treated received oral tofacitinib, which was given at 5 to 10 mg twice daily for moderate-to-severe alopecia areata. Study results and caveats: Shared TCR sequences were less clear between patients than in mice, possibly partly from HLA diversity.

Worth noting for this clone: Its antigen is unidentified.

This CDR3 region has 15 residues. Per germline, CDR1 SGHRS and CDR2 YFSETQ. The V and J ends lost 7 bases and 7 bases, in that order; junction bases with no gene match: 13. Collection of lesional scalp punch biopsies and peripheral blood was performed in alopecia areata patients. Following RNA extraction, reverse transcription yielded cDNA that acted as the sequencing template. Produced via immunoSEQ multiplex PCR; TCRdb's table is partial and in-frame only. The sample lists about 130,000 clones; 45% to 60% were seen once. This receptor was taken from a human donor with alopecia areata. The sample consisted of CD4+ T cells sorted from blood, taken at week 0. The V gene is TRBV5-1, the J gene TRBJ2-2, with 7 bases fitting TRBD2. The CDR3 is CASQLAPGSGGELFF. DNA for the CDR3: TGCGCCAGCCAACTAGCGCCGGGTAGCGGCGGGGAGCTGTTTTTT.